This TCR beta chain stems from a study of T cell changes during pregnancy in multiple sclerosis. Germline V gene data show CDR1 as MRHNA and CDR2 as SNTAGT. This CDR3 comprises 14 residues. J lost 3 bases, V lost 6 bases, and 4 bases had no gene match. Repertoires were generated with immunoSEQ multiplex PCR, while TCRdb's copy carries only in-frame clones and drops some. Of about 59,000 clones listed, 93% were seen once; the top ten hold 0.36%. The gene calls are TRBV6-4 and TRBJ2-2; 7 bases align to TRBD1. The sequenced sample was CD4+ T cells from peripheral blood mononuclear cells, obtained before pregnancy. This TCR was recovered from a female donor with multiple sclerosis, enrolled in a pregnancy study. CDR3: CASRMDRYTGELFF. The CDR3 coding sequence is TGTGCCAGCAGGATGGACAGGTACACCGGGGAGCTGTTTTTT.